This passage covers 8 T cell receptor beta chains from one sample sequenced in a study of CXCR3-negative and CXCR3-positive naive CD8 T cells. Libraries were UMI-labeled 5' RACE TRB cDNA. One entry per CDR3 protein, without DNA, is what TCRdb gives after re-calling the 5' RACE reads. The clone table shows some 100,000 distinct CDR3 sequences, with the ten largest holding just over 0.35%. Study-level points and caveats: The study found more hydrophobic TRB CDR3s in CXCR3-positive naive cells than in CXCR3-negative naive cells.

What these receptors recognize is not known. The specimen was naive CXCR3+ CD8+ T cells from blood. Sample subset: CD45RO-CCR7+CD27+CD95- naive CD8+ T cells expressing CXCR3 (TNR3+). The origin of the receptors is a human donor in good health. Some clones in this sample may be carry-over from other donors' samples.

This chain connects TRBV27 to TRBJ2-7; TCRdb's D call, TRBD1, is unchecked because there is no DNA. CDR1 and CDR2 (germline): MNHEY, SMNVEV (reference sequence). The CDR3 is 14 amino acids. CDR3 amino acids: CASSLSNRGYEQYF.

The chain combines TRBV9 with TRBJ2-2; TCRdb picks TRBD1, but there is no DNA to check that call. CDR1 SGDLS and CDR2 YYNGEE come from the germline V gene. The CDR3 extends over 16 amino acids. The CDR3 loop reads CASSASQGGDTAELFF.

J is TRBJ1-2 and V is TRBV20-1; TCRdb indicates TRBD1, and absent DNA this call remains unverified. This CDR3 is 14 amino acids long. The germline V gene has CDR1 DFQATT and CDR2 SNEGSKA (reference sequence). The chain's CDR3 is CSAIPSNRGGGYTF.

CDR3 sequence: CASSTLAGGAIQETQYF. The chain carries TRBV7-9 and TRBJ2-5; the D gene TCRdb calls, TRBD2, cannot be checked with no DNA. The CDR3 is 17 amino acids. Germline V CDR1 and CDR2: SEHNR, FQNEAQ (reference sequence).

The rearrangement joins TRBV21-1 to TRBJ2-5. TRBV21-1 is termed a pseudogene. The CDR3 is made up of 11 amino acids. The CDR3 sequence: CASISRDTQYF.

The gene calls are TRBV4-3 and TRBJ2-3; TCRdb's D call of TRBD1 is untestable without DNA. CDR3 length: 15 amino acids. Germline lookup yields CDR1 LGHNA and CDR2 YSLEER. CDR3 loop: CASSQGRAREATQYF.

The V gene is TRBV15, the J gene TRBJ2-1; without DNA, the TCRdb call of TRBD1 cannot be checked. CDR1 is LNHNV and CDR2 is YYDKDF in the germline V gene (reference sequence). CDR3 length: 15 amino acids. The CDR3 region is CATSETGVGYNEQFF.

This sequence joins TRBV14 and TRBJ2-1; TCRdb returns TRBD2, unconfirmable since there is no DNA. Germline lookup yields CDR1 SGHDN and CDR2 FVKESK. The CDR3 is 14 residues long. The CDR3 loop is CASSHIEGFNEQFF.